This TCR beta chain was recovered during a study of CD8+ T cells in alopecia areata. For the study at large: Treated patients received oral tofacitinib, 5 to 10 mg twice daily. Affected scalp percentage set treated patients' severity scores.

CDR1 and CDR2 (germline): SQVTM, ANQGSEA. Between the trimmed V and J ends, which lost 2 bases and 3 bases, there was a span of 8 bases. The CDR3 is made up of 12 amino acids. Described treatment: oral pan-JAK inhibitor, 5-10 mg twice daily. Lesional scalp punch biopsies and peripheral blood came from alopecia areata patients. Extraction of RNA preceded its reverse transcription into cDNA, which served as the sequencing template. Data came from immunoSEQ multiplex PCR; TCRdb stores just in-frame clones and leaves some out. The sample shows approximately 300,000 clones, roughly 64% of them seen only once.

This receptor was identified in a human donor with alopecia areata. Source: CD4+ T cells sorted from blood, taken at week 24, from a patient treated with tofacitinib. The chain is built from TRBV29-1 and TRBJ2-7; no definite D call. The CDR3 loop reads CSVESSSYEQYF. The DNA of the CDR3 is TGCAGCGTTGAATCGTCAAGCTACGAGCAGTACTTC.